The clone carrying this TCR beta chain appeared a few times. Its antigen is still unknown. This sample stems from a study of vaccination and CD4 T cells after COVID-19. General study findings and limits: There was no significant change from around 21 to 38 median reactive clonotypes.

V was pared by 7 bases and J by 0 bases, with 14 bases between. Germline V lookup: CDR1 KGHDR, CDR2 SFDVKD. This CDR3 spans 15 amino acids. Noted treatment: roughly ten-day PBMC culture with coronavirus spike peptide pools or control peptides (ViraFEST assay). The assay that was used to sequence DNA from cultured CD4+ T cells was the Oncomine TCR Beta short-read assay. TCRdb reprocessed the PCR reads with MiXCR, giving one entry per CDR3 protein. Counted here are about 11,000 distinct CDR3 sequences, about 31% occurring once; the ten biggest clones make up more than 15%. This receptor was obtained from a human donor who had recovered from COVID-19. Sequencing used CD4+ T cells from blood, cultured in vitro, obtained after SARS-CoV-2 vaccination. The chain has TRBV24-1 and TRBJ2-5; D uncertain. The CDR3 DNA reads as TGTGCCACCAGAGCCCCAGGCGCGGACCAAGAGACCCAGTACTTC. Its translation is CATRAPGADQETQYF.